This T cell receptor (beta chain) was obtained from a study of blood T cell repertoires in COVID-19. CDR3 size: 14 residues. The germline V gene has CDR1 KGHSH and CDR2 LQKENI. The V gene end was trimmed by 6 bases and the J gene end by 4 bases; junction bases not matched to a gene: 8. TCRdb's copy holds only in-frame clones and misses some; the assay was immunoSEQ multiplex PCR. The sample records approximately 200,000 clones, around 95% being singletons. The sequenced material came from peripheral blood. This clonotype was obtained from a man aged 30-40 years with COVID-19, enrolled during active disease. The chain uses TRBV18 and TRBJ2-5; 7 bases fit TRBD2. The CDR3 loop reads CASSRVGGIETQYF. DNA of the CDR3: TGTGCCAGCTCGCGCGTCGGGGGGATAGAGACCCAGTACTTC.